This is a list of T cell receptor beta chains from one sample in a study of blood T cell repertoires in COVID-19. The repertoire was sequenced with immunoSEQ multiplex PCR; TCRdb's copy has only in-frame clones and lacks some. The repertoire includes some 60,000 clones, 65% to 85% of them detected once, and about 7.1% sits in the top ten. Sequenced: peripheral blood. These receptors were taken from a man between 60 and 75 years old with acute or convalescent COVID-19. CDR3s include the opening cysteine and the closing phenylalanine or tryptophan. Fields, in order: D gene, V gene, J gene, clone size, CDR3 protein, CDR3 DNA. D genes are given only for firm matches. The size of a clone is reported for some rows only, either as once, few or many, or as a class for expanded clones.

>.|TRBV19|TRBJ2-7|.
CASSAGLRGEQYF
TGTGCCAGTAGTGCCGGGCTAAGGGGCGAGCAGTACTTC
>TRBD2|TRBV3-1/TRBV3-2|TRBJ2-3|.
CASSQARGGQRDTQYF
TGTGCCAGCAGCCAAGCCCGGGGGGGGCAGAGGGATACGCAGTATTTT
>.|TRBV12-3/TRBV12-4|TRBJ1-2|few
CAIQGGDFYGYTF
TGTGCCATTCAGGGTGGGGATTTTTATGGCTACACCTTC
>TRBD1|TRBV19|TRBJ1-2|.
CASSRDSTFYGYTF
TGTGCCAGCTCTCGGGACAGTACTTTCTATGGCTACACCTTC
>TRBD1|TRBV19|TRBJ2-7|many
CASSITGVSYEQYF
TGTGCCAGTAGTATAACAGGGGTCTCCTACGAGCAGTACTTC
>.|TRBV28|TRBJ2-7|.
CASSYPGQTYEQYF
TGTGCCAGCAGTTACCCCGGACAGACCTACGAGCAGTACTTC
>.|TRBV11-2|TRBJ1-3|.
CASTLERSSGNTIYF
TGTGCCAGCACCCTCGAGAGGAGCTCTGGAAACACCATATATTTT
>.|TRBV5-1|TRBJ2-7|once
CASSPALAPLRRIEQYF
TGCGCCAGCAGCCCGGCACTAGCACCGCTTAGACGTATCGAGCAGTACTTC
>TRBD2|TRBV2|TRBJ2-5|.
CASRPGLAGITTGGTQYF
TGTGCCAGCAGGCCGGGACTAGCGGGGATCACCACGGGGGGGACCCAGTACTTC
>.|TRBV7-6|TRBJ2-5|few
CASSSPPRETQYF
TGTGCCAGCAGCTCCCCTCCGAGAGAGACCCAGTACTTC
>TRBD1|TRBV28|TRBJ1-4|.
CASSSDRALPNEKLFF
TGTGCCAGCAGTTCTGACAGGGCGCTTCCTAATGAAAAACTGTTTTTT
>.|TRBV21-1|TRBJ2-4|.
CASSNGGGTSKNIQYF
TGTGCCAGCAGCAATGGGGGGGGAACGTCCAAAAACATTCAGTACTTC
>.|TRBV15|TRBJ2-1|.
CATSRDLGTGTRPEQFF
TGTGCCACCAGCAGAGATTTGGGTACAGGGACCCGCCCTGAGCAGTTCTTC
>.|TRBV10-2|TRBJ2-7|.
CASSEQAGVGEQYF
TGCGCCAGCAGTGAGCAGGCAGGGGTTGGCGAGCAGTACTTC
>.|TRBV11-1|TRBJ1-6|.
CASSPSGGGSPLHF
TGTGCCAGCAGCCCGTCTGGAGGTGGTTCACCCCTCCACTTT
>TRBD1|TRBV2|TRBJ1-1|.
CASSRDRGLGEAFF
TGTGCCAGCAGCCGAGACAGGGGGCTGGGTGAAGCTTTCTTT
>.|TRBV5-1|TRBJ1-3|.
CASSLAPLSSGNTIYF
TGCGCCAGCAGCTTGGCTCCCCTGAGCTCTGGAAACACCATATATTTT
>.|TRBV25-1|TRBJ1-1|.
CASSGSWGNTEAFF
TGTGCCAGCAGTGGCTCATGGGGCAACACTGAAGCTTTCTTT
>.|TRBV2|TRBJ1-4|.
CASSNQGYEKLFF
TGTGCCAGCAGTAATCAGGGGTACGAAAAACTGTTTTTT
>TRBD2|TRBV6-5|TRBJ2-3|.
CASVAGGTTDTQYF
TGTGCCAGTGTAGCGGGGGGCACCACAGATACGCAGTATTTT
>TRBD2|TRBV9|TRBJ2-5|.
CASSVAGTTETQYF
TGTGCCAGCAGCGTAGCAGGGACTACAGAGACCCAGTACTTC